Listed below are T cell receptor beta chains from one sample, sequenced in a study of blood T cell repertoires in COVID-19. Data came from immunoSEQ multiplex PCR; TCRdb stores just in-frame clones and leaves some out. The profile shows about 130,000 clones, 75% to 85% of them singletons. The sequenced material came from peripheral blood. The origin of the receptors is an older man with acute or convalescent COVID-19. CDR3s include the opening cysteine and the closing phenylalanine or tryptophan. The D gene is left open where the match is weak. Size tells how often a clone was seen (once, few, many) or the class of an expanded clone, and some rows leave it out.

clone size	J gene	D gene	V gene	CDR3 DNA	CDR3 protein
few	TRBJ2-7	TRBD1	TRBV5-6	TGTGCCAGCAGCGGGGGGACAGGTTCTGCCTACGAGCAGTACTTC	CASSGGTGSAYEQYF
once	TRBJ2-1	TRBD1	TRBV5-6	TGTGCCAGCATCATTCTGACAGGGGAATCCTACAATGAGCAGTTCTTC	CASIILTGESYNEQFF
-	TRBJ1-2	TRBD1	TRBV27	TGTGCCAGCAGTTTAAAAAACAGGGGGAACTATGGCTACACCTTC	CASSLKNRGNYGYTF
-	TRBJ2-7	-	TRBV29-1	TGCAGCGTTGTTACAGGCTTCTCCTACGAGCAGTACTTC	CSVVTGFSYEQYF
-	TRBJ2-3	TRBD1	TRBV5-1	TGCGCCAGCAGCCCGGACAGGGCTCTCACAGATACGCAGTATTTT	CASSPDRALTDTQYF
-	TRBJ1-1	-	TRBV29-1	TGCAGCGTTGAAGAATTCGGCAGGGCGAACACTGAAGCTTTCTTT	CSVEEFGRANTEAFF
-	TRBJ2-7	-	TRBV24-1	TGTGCCACCAGTGATTTAACAGGGAGTAGGTACTTC	CATSDLTGSRYF
-	TRBJ2-3	-	TRBV7-2	TGTGCCAGCAGCTCACCACAGGGTCTAAATACGCAGTATTTT	CASSSPQGLNTQYF
few	TRBJ2-1	-	TRBV28	TGTGCCAGCACCCCAGGGCGGAACTACAATGAGCAGTTCTTC	CASTPGRNYNEQFF
once	TRBJ1-3	-	TRBV9	TGTGCCAGCAGCGTGTCAGGCAGCTCTGGAAACACCATATATTTT	CASSVSGSSGNTIYF
-	TRBJ2-2	-	TRBV28	TGTGCCAGCAGTTTACAAAACACCGGGGAGCTGTTTTTT	CASSLQNTGELFF
-	TRBJ2-7	-	TRBV5-1	TGCGCCAGCAGCTTGGGGCAGGCCGAGCAGTACTTC	CASSLGQAEQYF
-	TRBJ2-2	TRBD2	TRBV2	TGTGCCAGCAGTGAAACCTTACTAGCGTCCGGGGAGCTGTTTTTT	CASSETLLASGELFF
-	TRBJ2-5	-	TRBV30	TGTGCCTGGAGTGTACTAGGCGAGACCCAGTACTTC	CAWSVLGETQYF
-	TRBJ2-1	-	TRBV3-1/TRBV3-2	TGTGCCAGCAGCCGACGACTAAGCCTCGGGCCCTACAATGAGCAGTTCTTC	CASSRRLSLGPYNEQFF
-	TRBJ1-5	TRBD1	TRBV30	TGTGCCTGGAGTGTATCTCGGGACAGGGGATATTATCAGCCCCAGCATTTT	CAWSVSRDRGYYQPQHF
-	TRBJ2-7	-	TRBV11-1	TGTGCCAGCAGCTTAGTTGGTTCTACCTACGAGCAGTACTTC	CASSLVGSTYEQYF
-	TRBJ1-4	TRBD1	TRBV5-1	TGCGCCAGCAGCTTGGAGGTGACAGGGGGCAAAAAACTGTTTTTT	CASSLEVTGGKKLFF
-	TRBJ2-7	TRBD1	TRBV13	TGTGCCAGCAGCCGACAGGGGGCCTACGAGCAGTACTTC	CASSRQGAYEQYF
-	TRBJ1-3	-	TRBV5-5	TGTGCCAGCAGCGTAACGGACAGCTTCTCTGGAAACACCATATATTTT	CASSVTDSFSGNTIYF
-	TRBJ2-7	TRBD1	TRBV11-2	TGTGCCAGCAGCAGAGGGACAGGTTCCTACGAGCAGTACTTC	CASSRGTGSYEQYF
-	TRBJ1-2	TRBD1	TRBV27	TGTGCCAGCAGGCAGGGGGCTTACTATGGCTACACCTTC	CASRQGAYYGYTF
once	TRBJ2-1	-	TRBV7-2	TGTGCCAGCAGCTATACCAGGAGGGTACGGAGCTCCTACAATGAGCAGTTCTTC	CASSYTRRVRSSYNEQFF
-	TRBJ1-1	-	TRBV6-5	TGTGCCAGCAGTTCCCCAAGGGGGATTCACACTGAAGCTTTCTTT	CASSSPRGIHTEAFF
-	TRBJ1-5	-	TRBV19	TGTGCCAGTAGTATGACAGCCAGGGGCAATCAGCCCCAGCATTTT	CASSMTARGNQPQHF
-	TRBJ2-2	TRBD1	TRBV7-8	TGTGCCAGCAGTTGGGACAGGTTGAACACCGGGGAGCTGTTTTTT	CASSWDRLNTGELFF
-	TRBJ2-7	TRBD2	TRBV10-3	TGTGCCATCAGTGCGGGGGGGTACGAGCAGTACTTC	CAISAGGYEQYF
few	TRBJ2-7	TRBD1	TRBV30	TGTGCCTGGACTCCTCCGTTGGGCAGGGGGTCCTACGAGCAGTACTTC	CAWTPPLGRGSYEQYF
-	TRBJ2-1	TRBD2	TRBV5-1	TGCGCCACCTCTCGGGGGGGGTCGGCTAATGAGCAGTTCTTC	CATSRGGSANEQFF
-	TRBJ1-5	-	TRBV28	TGTGCCAGCAGTTTATTGGGGCCCGATCAGCCCCAGCATTTT	CASSLLGPDQPQHF
-	TRBJ1-2	-	TRBV11-2	TGTGCCAGCAGCTTAAGACAGCAGAACTATGGCTACACCTTC	CASSLRQQNYGYTF
-	TRBJ1-5	-	TRBV6-6	TGTGCCAGCAGAGGAACAGAGCATCAGCCCCAGCATTTT	CASRGTEHQPQHF
-	TRBJ1-5	-	TRBV2	TGTGCCAGCAGCCGACAGATGGATCAGCCCCAGCATTTT	CASSRQMDQPQHF
-	TRBJ2-7	TRBD2	TRBV18	TGTGCCAGCTCACCACGGGCGGGACTAGCGGGGGGAAGTGAGCAGTACTTC	CASSPRAGLAGGSEQYF
-	TRBJ1-1	TRBD1	TRBV7-2	TGTGCCAGCAGCCCCGGGACAGGGGGGAAAACTGAAGCTTTCTTT	CASSPGTGGKTEAFF
few	TRBJ2-2	-	TRBV7-9	TGTGCCAGCAGCCCCGCCCAGGGTGGGGCAAACACCGGGGAGCTGTTTTTT	CASSPAQGGANTGELFF
once	TRBJ2-7	TRBD1	TRBV6-5	TGTGCCAGCAGTCGGACAGGGGGCGACGAGCAGTACTTC	CASSRTGGDEQYF
few	TRBJ1-3	-	TRBV18	TGTGCCAGCTCACCACCCGCGGGGGGTTTTGCAAACACCATATATTTT	CASSPPAGGFANTIYF
-	TRBJ2-7	-	TRBV6-2/TRBV6-3	TGTGCCAGCAGTTACTCGAGAGGCCTCCGAACCTCCTACGAGCAGTACTTC	CASSYSRGLRTSYEQYF
-	TRBJ1-5	-	TRBV6-2/TRBV6-3	TGTGCCAGCAGTTACCCAGTATTCTCCGGGACATCGAGTTTTCAGCCCCAGCATTTT	CASSYPVFSGTSSFQPQHF
-	TRBJ1-6	-	TRBV15	TGTGCCACCAGCAGAGATCAGGGGAATTCACCCCTCCACTTT	CATSRDQGNSPLHF
-	TRBJ2-2	-	TRBV2	TGTGCCAGCGCTTGGGCAACCAACACCGGGGAGCTGTTTTTT	CASAWATNTGELFF
-	TRBJ1-1	-	TRBV29-1	TGCACGGTAGGGGGAACAAAGAACACTGAAGCTTTCTTT	CTVGGTKNTEAFF
few	TRBJ2-7	-	TRBV12-5	TGTGCTAGTGGTTTGTCCGGGAGCTCCTACGAGCAGTACTTC	CASGLSGSSYEQYF
-	TRBJ1-1	-	TRBV12-3/TRBV12-4	TGTGCCAGCAGTTTAGAGGCAGGGGCTGAAGCTTTCTTT	CASSLEAGAEAFF
few	TRBJ2-3	TRBD1	TRBV5-1	TGCGCCAGCAGCCCGGGACAGGGGATTGGTTCGCAGTATTTT	CASSPGQGIGSQYF
-	TRBJ1-5	TRBD1	TRBV6-1	TGTGCCAGCAGTGTACAGGGGGTGCGTCCTCAGCCCCAGCATTTT	CASSVQGVRPQPQHF
-	TRBJ1-3	-	TRBV5-4	TGTGCCAGCAGCTTGGGGGGGCCGACCTCTGGAAACACCATATATTTT	CASSLGGPTSGNTIYF
-	TRBJ2-7	-	TRBV5-5	TGTGCCAGCAGCTTGAGACAGCCTTCCCACGAGCAGTACTTC	CASSLRQPSHEQYF
few	TRBJ2-7	TRBD2	TRBV6-5	TGTGCCAGCAGTTACTCGACGGGAGGTTACGAGCAGTACTTC	CASSYSTGGYEQYF
-	TRBJ1-1	TRBD1	TRBV15	TGTGCCACCAGCGGGTTTCTAAGGACAGGGAAGGCTGAAGCTTTCTTT	CATSGFLRTGKAEAFF
-	TRBJ2-5	-	TRBV5-1	TGCGCCAGCAGCTACCCAGCGGAGACCCAGTACTTC	CASSYPAETQYF